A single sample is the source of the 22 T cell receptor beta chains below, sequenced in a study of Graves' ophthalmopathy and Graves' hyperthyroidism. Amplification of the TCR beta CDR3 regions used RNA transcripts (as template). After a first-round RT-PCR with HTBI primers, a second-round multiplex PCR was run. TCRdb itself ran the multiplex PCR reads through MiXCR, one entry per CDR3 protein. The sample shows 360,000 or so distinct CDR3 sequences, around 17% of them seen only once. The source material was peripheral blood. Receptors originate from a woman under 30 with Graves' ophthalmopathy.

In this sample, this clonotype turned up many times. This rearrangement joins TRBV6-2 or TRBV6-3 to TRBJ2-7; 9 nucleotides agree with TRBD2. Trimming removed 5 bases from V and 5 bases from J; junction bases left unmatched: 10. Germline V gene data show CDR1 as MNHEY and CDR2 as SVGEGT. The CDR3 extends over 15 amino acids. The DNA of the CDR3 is TGTGCCAGCAGTCTCAGGGGCGGGAGGGCCGACGAGCAGTACTTC. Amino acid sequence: CASSLRGGRADEQYF.

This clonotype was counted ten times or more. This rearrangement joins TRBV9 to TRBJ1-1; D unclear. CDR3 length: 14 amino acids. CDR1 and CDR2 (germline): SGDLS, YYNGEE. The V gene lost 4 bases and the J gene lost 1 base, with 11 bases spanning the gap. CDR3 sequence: CASSQIPANTEAFF. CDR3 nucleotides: TGTGCCAGCAGCCAAATCCCTGCGAACACTGAAGCTTTCTTT.

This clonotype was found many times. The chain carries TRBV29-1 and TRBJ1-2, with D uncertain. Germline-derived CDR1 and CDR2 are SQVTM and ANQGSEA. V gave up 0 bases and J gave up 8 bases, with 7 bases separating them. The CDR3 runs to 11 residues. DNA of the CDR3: TGCAGCGTTGAAGAGGGTTGGGGCTACACCTTC. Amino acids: CSVEEGWGYTF.

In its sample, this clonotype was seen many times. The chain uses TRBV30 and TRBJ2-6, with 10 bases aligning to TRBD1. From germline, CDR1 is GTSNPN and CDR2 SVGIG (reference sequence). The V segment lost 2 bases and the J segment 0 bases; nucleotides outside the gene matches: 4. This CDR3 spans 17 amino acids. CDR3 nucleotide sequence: TGTGCCTGGAGTCCCGGGACAGGGGTCTCTGGGGCCAACGTCCTGACTTTC. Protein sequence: CAWSPGTGVSGANVLTF.

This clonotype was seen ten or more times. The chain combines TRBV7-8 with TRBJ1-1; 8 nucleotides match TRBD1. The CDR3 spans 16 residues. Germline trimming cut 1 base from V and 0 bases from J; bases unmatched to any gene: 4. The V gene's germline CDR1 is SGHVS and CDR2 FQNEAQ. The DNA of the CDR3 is TGTGCCAGCAGCTTAGAGGGGACAGGAATGAACACTGAAGCTTTCTTT. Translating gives CASSLEGTGMNTEAFF.

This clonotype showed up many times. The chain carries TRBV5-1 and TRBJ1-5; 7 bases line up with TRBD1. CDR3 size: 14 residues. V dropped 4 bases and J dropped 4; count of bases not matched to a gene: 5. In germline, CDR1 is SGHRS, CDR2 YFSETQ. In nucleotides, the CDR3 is TGCGCCAGCAGCCGGGGGACAGAGAATCAGCCCCAGCATTTT. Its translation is CASSRGTENQPQHF.

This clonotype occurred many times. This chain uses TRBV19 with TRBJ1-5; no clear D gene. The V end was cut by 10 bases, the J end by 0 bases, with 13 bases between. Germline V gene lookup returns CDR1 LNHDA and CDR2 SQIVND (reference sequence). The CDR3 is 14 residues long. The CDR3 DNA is TGTGCCACCCGTTTCGAGTATAGCAATCAGCCCCAGCATTTT. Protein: CATRFEYSNQPQHF.

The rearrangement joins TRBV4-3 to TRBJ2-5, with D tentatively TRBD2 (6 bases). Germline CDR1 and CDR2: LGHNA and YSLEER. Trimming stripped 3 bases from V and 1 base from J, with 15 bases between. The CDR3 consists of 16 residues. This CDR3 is CASSQGIAGFQETQYF. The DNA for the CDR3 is TGCGCCAGCAGCCAGGGTATCGCGGGATTCCAAGAGACCCAGTACTTC.

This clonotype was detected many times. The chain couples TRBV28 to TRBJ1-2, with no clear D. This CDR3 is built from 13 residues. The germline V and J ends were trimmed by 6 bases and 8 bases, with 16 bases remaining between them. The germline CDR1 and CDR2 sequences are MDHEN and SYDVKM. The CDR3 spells CASSPHSQWGYTF. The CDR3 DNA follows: TGTGCCAGCAGCCCGCATAGCCAGTGGGGCTACACCTTC.

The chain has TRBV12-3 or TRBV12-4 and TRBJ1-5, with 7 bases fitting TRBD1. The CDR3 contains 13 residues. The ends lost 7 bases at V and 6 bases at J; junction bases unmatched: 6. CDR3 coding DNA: TGTGCCAGCAAACACAGGGGACCTCAGCCCCAGCATTTT. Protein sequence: CASKHRGPQPQHF.

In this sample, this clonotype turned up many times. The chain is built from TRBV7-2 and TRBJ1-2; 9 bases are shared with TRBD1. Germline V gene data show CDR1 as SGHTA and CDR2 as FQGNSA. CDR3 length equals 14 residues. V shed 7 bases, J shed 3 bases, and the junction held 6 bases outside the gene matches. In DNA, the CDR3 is TGTGCCAGCACCGTTACAGGGGGCGACTATGGCTACACCTTC. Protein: CASTVTGGDYGYTF.

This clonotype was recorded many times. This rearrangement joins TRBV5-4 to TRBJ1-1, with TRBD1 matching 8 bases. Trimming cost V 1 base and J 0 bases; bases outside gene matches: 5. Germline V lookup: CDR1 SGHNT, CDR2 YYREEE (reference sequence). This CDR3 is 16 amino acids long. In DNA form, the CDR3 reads TGTGCCAGCAGCTTGTCCAGGGGGCGGCTGAACACTGAAGCTTTCTTT. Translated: CASSLSRGRLNTEAFF.

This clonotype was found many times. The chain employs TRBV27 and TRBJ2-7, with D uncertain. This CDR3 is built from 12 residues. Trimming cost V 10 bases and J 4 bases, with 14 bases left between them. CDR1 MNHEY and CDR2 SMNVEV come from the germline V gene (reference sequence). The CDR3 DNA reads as TGTGCCACCGGATTTAGTCCGTACGAGCAGTACTTC. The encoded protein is CATGFSPYEQYF.

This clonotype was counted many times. The CDR3 sequence is CAWSVRSLGYEQYF. The DNA for the CDR3 is TGTGCCTGGAGTGTACGGAGCCTAGGCTACGAGCAGTACTTC. The V call is TRBV30, the J call TRBJ2-7; D remains ambiguous. V lost 0 bases, J lost 3 bases, and 12 bases lay in between. The length of the CDR3 is 14 residues. Germline assignment: CDR1 GTSNPN and CDR2 SVGIG (reference sequence).

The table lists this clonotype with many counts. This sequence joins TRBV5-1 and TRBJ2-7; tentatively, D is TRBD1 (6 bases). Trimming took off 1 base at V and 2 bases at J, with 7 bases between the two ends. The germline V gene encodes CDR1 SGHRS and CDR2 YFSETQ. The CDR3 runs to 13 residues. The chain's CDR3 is CASSLWTAYEQYF. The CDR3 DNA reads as TGCGCCAGCAGCTTGTGGACAGCCTACGAGCAGTACTTC.

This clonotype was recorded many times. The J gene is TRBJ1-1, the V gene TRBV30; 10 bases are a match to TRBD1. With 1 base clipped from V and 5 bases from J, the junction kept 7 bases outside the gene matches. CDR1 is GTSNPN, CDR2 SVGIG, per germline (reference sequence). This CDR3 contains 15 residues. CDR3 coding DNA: TGTGCCTGGAGTGATCCCGGGACAGGGGCTACTGAAGCTTTCTTT. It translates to CAWSDPGTGATEAFF.

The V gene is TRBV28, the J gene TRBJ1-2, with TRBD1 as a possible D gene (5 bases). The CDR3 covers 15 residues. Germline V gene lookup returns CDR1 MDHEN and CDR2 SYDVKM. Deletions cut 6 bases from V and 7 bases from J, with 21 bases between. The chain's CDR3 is CASRVWEGRITGYTF. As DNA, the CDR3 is TGTGCCAGCAGAGTGTGGGAGGGGAGGATTACTGGCTACACCTTC.

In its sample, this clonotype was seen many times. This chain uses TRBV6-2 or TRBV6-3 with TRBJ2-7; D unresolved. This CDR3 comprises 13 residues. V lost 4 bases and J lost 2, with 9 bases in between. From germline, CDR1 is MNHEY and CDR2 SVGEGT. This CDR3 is CASSLFDAYEQYF. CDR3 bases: TGTGCCAGCAGTTTATTTGACGCCTACGAGCAGTACTTC.

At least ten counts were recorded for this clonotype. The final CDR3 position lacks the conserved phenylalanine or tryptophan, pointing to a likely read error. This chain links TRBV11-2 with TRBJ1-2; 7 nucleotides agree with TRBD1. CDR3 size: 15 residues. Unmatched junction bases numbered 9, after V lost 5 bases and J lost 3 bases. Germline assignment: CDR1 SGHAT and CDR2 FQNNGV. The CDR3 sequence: CASSHPTGPDYGYTS. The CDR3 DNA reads TGTGCCAGCAGCCATCCGACAGGGCCGGACTATGGCTACACCTCC.

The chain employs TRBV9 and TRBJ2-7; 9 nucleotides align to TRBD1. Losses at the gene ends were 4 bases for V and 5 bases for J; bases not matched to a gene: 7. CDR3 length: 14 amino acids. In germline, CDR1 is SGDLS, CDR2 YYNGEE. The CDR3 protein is CASSRQGDYDEQYF. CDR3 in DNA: TGTGCCAGCAGCAGACAGGGGGACTACGACGAGCAGTACTTC.

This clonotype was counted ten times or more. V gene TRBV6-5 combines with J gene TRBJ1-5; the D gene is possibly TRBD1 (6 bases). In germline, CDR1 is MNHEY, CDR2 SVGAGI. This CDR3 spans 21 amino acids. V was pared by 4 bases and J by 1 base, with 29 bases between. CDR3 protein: CASSWNLNRASPVASNQPQHF. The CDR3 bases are TGTGCCAGCAGTTGGAATTTGAACAGGGCAAGCCCGGTGGCGAGCAATCAGCCCCAGCATTTT.

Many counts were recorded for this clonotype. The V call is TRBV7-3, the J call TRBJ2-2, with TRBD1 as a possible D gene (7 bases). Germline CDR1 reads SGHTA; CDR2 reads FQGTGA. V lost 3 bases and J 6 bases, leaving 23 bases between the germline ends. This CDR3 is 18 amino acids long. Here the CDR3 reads CASSFGKGQGGAPGELFF. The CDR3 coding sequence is TGTGCCAGCAGCTTTGGGAAGGGGCAGGGGGGAGCACCCGGGGAGCTGTTTTTT.